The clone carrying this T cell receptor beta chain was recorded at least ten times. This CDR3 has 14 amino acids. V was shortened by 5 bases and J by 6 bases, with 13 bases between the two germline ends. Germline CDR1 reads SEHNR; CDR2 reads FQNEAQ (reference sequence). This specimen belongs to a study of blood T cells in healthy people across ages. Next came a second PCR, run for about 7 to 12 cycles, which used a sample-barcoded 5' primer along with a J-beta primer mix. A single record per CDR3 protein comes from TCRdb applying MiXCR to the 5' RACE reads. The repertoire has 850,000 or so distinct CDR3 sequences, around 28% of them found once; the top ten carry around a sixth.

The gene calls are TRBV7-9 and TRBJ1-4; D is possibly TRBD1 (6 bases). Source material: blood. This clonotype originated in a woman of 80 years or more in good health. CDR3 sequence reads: CASSLQGQHEKLFF. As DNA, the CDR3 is TGTGCCAGCAGCCTACAGGGTCAGCATGAAAAACTGTTTTTT.